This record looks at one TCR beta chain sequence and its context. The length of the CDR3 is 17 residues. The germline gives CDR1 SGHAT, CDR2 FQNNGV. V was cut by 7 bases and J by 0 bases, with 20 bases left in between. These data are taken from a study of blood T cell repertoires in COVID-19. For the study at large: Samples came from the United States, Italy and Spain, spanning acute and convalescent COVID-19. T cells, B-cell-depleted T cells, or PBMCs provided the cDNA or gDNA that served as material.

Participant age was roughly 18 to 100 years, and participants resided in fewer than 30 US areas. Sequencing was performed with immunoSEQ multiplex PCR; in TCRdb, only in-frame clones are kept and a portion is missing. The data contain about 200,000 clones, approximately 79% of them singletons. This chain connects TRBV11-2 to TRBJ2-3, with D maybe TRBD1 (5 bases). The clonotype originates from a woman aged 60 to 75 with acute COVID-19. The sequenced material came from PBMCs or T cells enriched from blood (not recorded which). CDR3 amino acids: CASNFLGAVGSTDTQYF. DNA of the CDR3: TGTGCCAGCAACTTTTTAGGGGCGGTTGGTAGCACAGATACGCAGTATTTT.